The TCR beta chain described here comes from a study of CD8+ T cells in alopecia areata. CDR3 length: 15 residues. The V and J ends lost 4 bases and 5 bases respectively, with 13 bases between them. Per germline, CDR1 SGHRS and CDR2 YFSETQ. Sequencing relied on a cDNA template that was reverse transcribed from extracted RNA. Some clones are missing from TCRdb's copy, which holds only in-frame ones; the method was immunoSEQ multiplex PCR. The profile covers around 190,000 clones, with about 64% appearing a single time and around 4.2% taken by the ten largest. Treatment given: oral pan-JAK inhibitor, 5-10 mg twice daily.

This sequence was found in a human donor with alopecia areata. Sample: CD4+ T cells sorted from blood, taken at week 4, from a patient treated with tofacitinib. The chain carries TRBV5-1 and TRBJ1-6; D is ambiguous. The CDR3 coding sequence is TGCGCCAGCAGCCCGAACGGGCCTAATAATTCACCCCTCCACTTT. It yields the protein CASSPNGPNNSPLHF.